This T cell receptor beta chain emerged from a study of T cells in Graves' hyperthyroidism and ophthalmopathy. For the study at large: Peripheral blood was taken when the disease was first diagnosed, before any treatment began.

The CDR3 length is 14 residues. Trimming cost V 0 bases and J 4 bases, with 8 bases left between them. CDR1 and CDR2 (germline): LGHDT, YNNKEL (reference sequence). The sample holds many counts of this clonotype. What it recognizes is unknown. Study-level results: Ophthalmopathy stood apart from stable hyperthyroidism in a 13 V-J model.

Amplified regions were TCR beta CDR3 sequences from RNA transcripts. RT-PCR in the first round (using the HTBI primer set) targeted the TCR CDR3. TCRdb itself ran the multiplex PCR reads through MiXCR, one entry per CDR3 protein. The table records hundreds of thousands of distinct CDR3 sequences, over 12% of them present only once. Diagnoses were made from clinical symptoms, serum measures (thyroxine and TRAb), thyroid ultrasound and orbital computed tomography. The chain carries TRBV3-1 and TRBJ2-3; D not resolved. Sequenced material: blood. The receptor was isolated from a young man with Graves' ophthalmopathy. The CDR3 loop is CASSQDPRPDTQYF. In DNA form, the CDR3 reads TGTGCCAGCAGCCAAGATCCGAGACCAGATACGCAGTATTTT.